The entry below gives a single TCR beta chain sequence along with its context. As yet, its antigen is unknown. Everyone who donated was a healthy bone marrow donor. The sample belongs to a study of cytomegalovirus exposure and HLA in healthy donors. Overall study results and limits: Listed as cytomegalovirus-associated were 164 TCR beta chains. According to an earlier analysis, most TCR beta V segments yielded productive rearrangements about 90% or about 30% of the time. Cytomegalovirus status was reportedly diagnosed by the classifier with high specificity and sensitivity.

The PCR was carried out with 60 Vbeta primers and 13 Jbeta primers. Some clones are missing from TCRdb's copy, which holds only in-frame ones; the method was immunoSEQ multiplex PCR. The table records roughly 140,000 clones, about 80% of them present only once. The source is a woman aged 60-70 years in good health and CMV-seropositive. Sequenced: PBMCs.

The CDR3: CASSSPGTSATGELFF. Written as DNA, the CDR3 is TGTGCCAGCAGTTCCCCCGGGACTAGCGCAACCGGGGAGCTGTTTTTT. The chain links TRBV27 to TRBJ2-2; TRBD2 matches 10 bases. The CDR3 sequence is 16 residues long. The germline CDR1 and CDR2 sequences are MNHEY and SMNVEV (reference sequence). The junction had 7 bases not matched to a gene; V was cut back by 4 bases and J by 5 bases.